This TCR beta chain emerged from a study of CXCR3-negative and CXCR3-positive naive CD8 T cells. General study results and limits: Memory CD8+ cells showed much lower diversity, while both naive subsets displayed comparably high diversity. Against CXCR3-negative naive cells, CXCR3-positive naive cells showed more hydrophobic TRB CDR3s. TRBV-TRBJ usage was alike in naive CXCR3-negative and CXCR3-positive cells but differed in memory cells.

5' RACE with UMI labels generated the TRB cDNA libraries. TCRdb reprocessed the 5' RACE reads, keeping one entry per CDR3 protein, no DNA. Recorded for this sample: about 89,000 distinct CDR3 sequences. The CDR3 loop spans 16 amino acids. Looked up from germline, CDR1 is SEHNR and CDR2 is FQNEAQ (reference sequence). Cells classed as naive CD8+ T cells were CD45RO-CCR7+CD27+CD95-. About this clonotype itself: Its antigen is as yet unknown.

The TCR originated in a human donor in good health. Some clones in this sample may be carry-over from other donors' samples. The specimen was naive CXCR3+ CD8+ T cells from blood. This sample's subset: CD45RO-CCR7+CD27+CD95- naive CD8+ T cells expressing CXCR3 (TNR3+). The chain uses TRBV7-9 and TRBJ2-1; lacking DNA, the TRBD2 call made by TCRdb goes unchecked. CDR3 sequence: CASSLATGLAVHEQFF. The entire variable domain, with the rest obtained from reference TRBV7-9 and TRBJ2-1, is as follows: DTGVSQNPRHKITKRGQNVTFRCDPISEHNRLYWYRQTLGQGPEFLTYFQNEAQLEKSRLLSDRFSAERPKGSFSTLEIQRTEQGDSAMYLCASSLATGLAVHEQFFGPGTRLTVL.